The source of this T cell receptor (beta chain) is a study of siplizumab effects on memory and regulatory T cells. Study-wide findings and caveats: The authors could not assign a naive or memory phenotype to roughly 75-97% of proliferating CD4+ or CD8+ clones. Both greater diversity than memory cells and a major contribution to the alloresponse seemed to characterize naive T cells. Treg origin accounted for an average of roughly 64% of mappable alloreactive CD4+ clones with siplizumab and roughly 26% in controls. Whether the proliferating Tregs (from siplizumab cultures) were suppressive was not confirmed.

From germline, CDR1 is MNHEY and CDR2 SVGAGI. This CDR3 is 15 amino acids long. Trimming cost V 3 bases and J 3 bases, with 15 bases left between them. TCRdb's copy holds only in-frame clones and misses some; the assay was immunoSEQ multiplex PCR. The data show some 100,000 clones, just over 90% seen once. As for this clone: Its antigen is as yet unknown.

This sequence joins TRBV6-5 and TRBJ2-7, with TRBD1 as a possible D gene (6 bases). Sequences were obtained from Tregs sorted from blood. This receptor was obtained from a human donor in good health. Here the CDR3 DNA reads TGTGCCAGCAGTTATCGACAGGTCCCATTCTACGAGCAGTACTTC. Protein: CASSYRQVPFYEQYF.